These 27 T cell receptor beta chains came from one sample sequenced in a study of cytomegalovirus exposure and HLA in healthy donors. The PCR contained 60 Vbeta and 13 Jbeta primers. Repertoires were generated with immunoSEQ multiplex PCR, while TCRdb's copy carries only in-frame clones and drops some. This sample yields about 190,000 clones, of which roughly 81% are seen a single time; 3% to 4% belongs to the top ten. Sequences were obtained from PBMCs. These receptors came from a woman aged 25 to 45 in good health and CMV-seropositive.

The chain couples TRBV19 to TRBJ2-7; 8 nucleotides align to TRBD1. From germline, CDR1 is LNHDA and CDR2 SQIVND (reference sequence). The CDR3 has 15 residues. V lost 3 bases to trimming and J lost 6 bases; unmatched junction nucleotides: 10. The DNA of the CDR3 is TGTGCCAGTAGTATTGGGACAGGTCTTCGGTTCGAGCAGTACTTC. The encoded protein is CASSIGTGLRFEQYF.

CDR3 coding DNA: TGTGCCAGCTCACCACCGGTCGCCTCTCCGGACAGGGGGCGGAGTTCAGATACGCAGTATTTT. It codes for CASSPPVASPDRGRSSDTQYF. This sequence joins TRBV18 and TRBJ2-3, with 11 nucleotides matching TRBD1. J was trimmed by 4 bases and V by 0 bases; bases with no gene match: 18. The CDR3 sequence is 21 residues long. The germline CDR1 and CDR2 sequences are KGHSH and LQKENI.

The chain is built from TRBV27 and TRBJ2-1; D possibly corresponds to TRBD1 (6 bases). The CDR3 consists of 13 residues. Germline V gene data show CDR1 as MNHEY and CDR2 as SMNVEV (reference sequence). V lost 6 bases, J lost 7 bases, and 13 bases lay in between. The CDR3 DNA reads TGTGCCAGCAGCCTCCAGGGGAGAAATGAGCAGTTCTTC. Its translation: CASSLQGRNEQFF.

The chain uses TRBV15 and TRBJ1-5; D is unclear. The CDR3 covers 14 residues. Trimming shortened V by 2 bases and J by 1 base, and 6 bases separated the two germline ends. Germline V CDR1 and CDR2: LNHNV, YYDKDF (reference sequence). CDR3 in DNA: TGTGCCACCAGCAGACGAGGGAGCAATCAGCCCCAGCATTTT. As protein: CATSRRGSNQPQHF.

This clone appeared a few times. This chain uses TRBV7-8 with TRBJ2-5, with TRBD2 matching over 14 bases. Unmatched junction bases numbered 13, after V lost 5 bases and J lost 5 bases. Germline V gene data show CDR1 as SGHVS and CDR2 as FQNEAQ. This CDR3 contains 18 residues. In nucleotides, the CDR3 is TGTGCCAGCAGCCTGGGACTAGCGGGAGCCTTAGGGGAGGAGACCCAGTACTTC. The encoded protein is CASSLGLAGALGEETQYF. The full variable domain, in which reference TRBV7-8 and TRBJ2-5 provide the parts outside the CDR3, is GAGVSQSPRYKVAKRGQDVALRCDPISGHVSLFWYQQALGQGPEFLTYFQNEAQLDKSGLPSDRFFAERPEGSVSTLKIQRTQQEDSAVYLCASSLGLAGALGEETQYFGPGTRLLVL.

The rearrangement joins TRBV28 to TRBJ2-3; 11 bases match TRBD2. V trimming: 6 bases; J trimming: 5 bases; junction bases outside the gene matches: 13. CDR3 length: 17 residues. Germline V lookup: CDR1 MDHEN, CDR2 SYDVKM. The CDR3 spells CASSPQTSGIVGDTQYF. The CDR3 nucleotides read TGTGCCAGCAGCCCTCAGACTAGCGGGATTGTTGGAGATACGCAGTATTTT. The full variable domain, rest sourced from reference TRBV28 and TRBJ2-3, is DVKVTQSSRYLVKRTGEKVFLECVQDMDHENMFWYRQDPGLGLRLIYFSYDVKMKEKGDIPEGYSVSREKKERFSLILESASTNQTSMYLCASSPQTSGIVGDTQYFGPGTRLTVL.

V usage is TRBV19 and J usage is TRBJ2-5; 7 bases fit TRBD1. From germline, CDR1 is LNHDA and CDR2 SQIVND (reference sequence). J was trimmed by 4 bases and V by 4 bases; bases with no gene match: 9. This CDR3 has 15 amino acids. CDR3 in amino acids: CASSTPTGDLETQYF. The CDR3 DNA sequence: TGTGCCAGTAGTACACCTACAGGGGACCTAGAGACCCAGTACTTC.

This clone is a singleton in its sample. V and J are TRBV10-2 and TRBJ2-1; the D is unclear. Trimming stripped 11 bases from V and 3 bases from J, with 11 bases between. Looked up from germline, CDR1 is WSHSY and CDR2 is SAAADI. This CDR3 comprises 12 residues. This CDR3 is CAASSGYNEQFF. The CDR3, as DNA: TGCGCCGCCTCCTCGGGCTACAATGAGCAGTTCTTC.

About this clone: Mismatch with germline at one junction end may stem from a read error. Within the sample, other DNA sequences also encode this same CDR3. The rearrangement joins TRBV10-2 to TRBJ1-1; D perhaps matches TRBD1 (6 bases). The germline gives CDR1 WSHSY, CDR2 SAAADI. The CDR3 is made up of 13 amino acids. The chain's CDR3 is CASSEGQHTEAFF. The CDR3 region has the DNA TGCGCCAGCAGTGAGGGACAGCACACCGAAGCTTTCTTT.

The chain uses TRBV28 and TRBJ2-2; 12 bases are shared with TRBD1. The CDR3 is 18 residues long. The germline CDR1 and CDR2 sequences are MDHEN and SYDVKM. J gave up 1 base and V 6 bases, and 9 bases lay outside the gene matches. This CDR3 is CASRSGTGGAQNTGELFF. Written as DNA, the CDR3 is TGTGCCAGCAGATCCGGGACAGGGGGCGCGCAGAACACCGGGGAGCTGTTTTTT.

V gene TRBV27 combines with J gene TRBJ1-1; tentative D call: TRBD1 (6 bases). Trimming removed 4 bases from V and 2 bases from J, with 11 bases in between. Germline V lookup: CDR1 MNHEY, CDR2 SMNVEV (reference sequence). The CDR3 loop spans 14 amino acids. CDR3: CASSWTAQNTEAFF. The DNA for the CDR3 is TGTGCCAGCAGTTGGACAGCCCAAAACACTGAAGCTTTCTTT.

The rearrangement joins TRBV7-9 to TRBJ1-1; no clear D. Germline CDR1 is SEHNR and CDR2 is FQNEAQ (reference sequence). The CDR3 is 14 residues long. V lost 2 bases, J lost 1 base, and 8 bases lay in between. CDR3: CASSLIQQNTEAFF. The DNA of the CDR3 is TGTGCCAGCAGCTTAATACAACAGAACACTGAAGCTTTCTTT.

This chain connects TRBV4-1 to TRBJ1-6, with 7 bases fitting TRBD1. CDR3 size: 17 residues. Germline CDR1 reads MGHRA; CDR2 reads YSYEKL. The J segment lost 6 bases and the V segment lost 1 base, leaving 9 bases of the junction unmatched. CDR3 amino acids: CASSQVGEGATNSPLHF. The CDR3 DNA is TGCGCCAGCAGCCAAGTCGGAGAGGGGGCAACTAATTCACCCCTCCACTTT.

V gene TRBV15 combines with J gene TRBJ2-6; 7 nucleotides align to TRBD1. V lost 3 bases, J lost 4 bases, and 9 bases stayed unmatched. The CDR3 length is 17 residues. Germline assignment: CDR1 LNHNV and CDR2 YYDKDF (reference sequence). Here the CDR3 DNA reads TGTGCCACCAGCAGCGGGGACAGATCGAGCGGGGCCAACGTCCTGACTTTC. It translates to CATSSGDRSSGANVLTF.

The chain recombines TRBV7-2 with TRBJ2-7; possible D gene TRBD2, 5 bases. Germline CDR1 is SGHTA and CDR2 is FQGNSA. Trimming shortened V by 0 bases and J by 3 bases, and 24 bases separated the two germline ends. CDR3 size: 19 residues. Here the CDR3 reads CASSLAHSRVWEPLYEQYF. CDR3 bases: TGTGCCAGCAGCTTAGCGCATTCCAGAGTCTGGGAGCCTCTCTACGAGCAGTACTTC.

There are a few counts of this clone. The chain links TRBV5-1 to TRBJ2-3; no definite D call. V dropped 1 base and J dropped 1 base, with 10 bases sitting between them. The CDR3 spans 15 residues. Germline CDR1 is SGHRS and CDR2 is YFSETQ. CDR3 region: CASSLIGGGTDTQYF. The CDR3, as DNA: TGCGCCAGCAGCTTGATCGGCGGCGGCACAGATACGCAGTATTTT.

In its sample, this clone was seen a few times. The chain joins TRBV10-2 to TRBJ1-2; D gene uncertain. The germline gives CDR1 WSHSY, CDR2 SAAADI. This CDR3 is built from 16 residues. V was cut by 6 bases and J by 4 bases, with 21 bases left in between. The CDR3, as DNA: TGCGCCAGCAGCGACCGGGTGGAGGGAGGTGCCTATGGCTACACCTTC. Protein: CASSDRVEGGAYGYTF.

The chain carries TRBV2 and TRBJ2-7; 10 positions match TRBD2. The V gene's germline CDR1 is SNHLY and CDR2 FYNNEI. The CDR3 is made up of 16 amino acids. V was clipped by 4 bases and J by 7 bases; unmatched bases: 13. The CDR3 sequence: CASSGPSPGLAREQYF. CDR3 DNA sequence: TGTGCCAGCAGTGGCCCCTCACCGGGACTAGCGAGGGAGCAGTACTTC.

This clone was counted between two and nine times. The V gene is TRBV2, the J gene TRBJ2-1; 9 nucleotides line up with TRBD2. Germline assignment: CDR1 SNHLY and CDR2 FYNNEI. With V trimmed by 5 bases and J by 2 bases, 7 bases remained unmatched. The CDR3 has 16 amino acids. CDR3 in DNA: TGTGCCAGCAGTAGTATGCGGGGGGGAACCTACAATGAGCAGTTCTTC. Translated, it gives CASSSMRGGTYNEQFF.

The V call is TRBV7-9, the J call TRBJ2-3; 13 bases fit TRBD2. The CDR3 totals 16 residues. The trim removed 4 bases at V and 0 bases at J, leaving 1 base unmatched. The V gene's germline CDR1 is SEHNR and CDR2 FQNEAQ (reference sequence). CDR3 region: CASSWTSGRSTDTQYF. CDR3 bases: TGTGCCAGCAGCTGGACTAGCGGGAGAAGCACAGATACGCAGTATTTT.

This clone was seen only a few times. J is TRBJ2-1 and V is TRBV2; 14 positions match TRBD2. This CDR3 is built from 15 residues. Germline V gene lookup returns CDR1 SNHLY and CDR2 FYNNEI. J lost 8 bases, V lost 7 bases, and 7 bases had no gene match. CDR3 sequence: CASIKTSGRAHEQFF. CDR3 bases: TGTGCCAGCATCAAGACTAGCGGGAGGGCCCATGAGCAGTTCTTC. Variable domain in full (rest from reference TRBV2 and TRBJ2-1): EPEVTQTPSHQVTQMGQEVILRCVPISNHLYFYWYRQILGQKVEFLVSFYNNEISEKSEIFDDQFSVERPDGSNFTLKIRSTKLEDSAMYFCASIKTSGRAHEQFFGPGTRLTVL.

Worth noting for this clone: The identical CDR3 is also encoded by other nucleotide sequences in the sample. The chain combines TRBV7-9 with TRBJ1-4; TRBD1 matches 10 bases. The junction had 14 bases not matched to a gene; V was cut back by 2 bases and J by 8 bases. Germline V gene data show CDR1 as SEHNR and CDR2 as FQNEAQ (reference sequence). The CDR3 loop spans 18 amino acids. The CDR3 region has the DNA TGTGCCAGCAGCTTATGGGACAGGGGATTTTATGCGAAGGAAAAACTGTTTTTT. Translating gives CASSLWDRGFYAKEKLFF. Full variable domain (rest looked up from reference TRBV7-9 and TRBJ1-4): DTGVSQNPRHKITKRGQNVTFRCDPISEHNRLYWYRQTLGQGPEFLTYFQNEAQLEKSRLLSDRFSAERPKGSFSTLEIQRTEQGDSAMYLCASSLWDRGFYAKEKLFFGSGTQLSVL.

The chain links TRBV29-1 to TRBJ2-7; D may be TRBD1 (6 bases). V lost 7 bases and J 4 bases, leaving 14 bases between the germline ends. CDR3 length: 12 amino acids. Per germline, CDR1 SQVTM and CDR2 ANQGSEA. CDR3 sequence reads: CSAGRDKYEQYF. The CDR3 nucleotides read TGCAGCGCTGGCCGGGACAAATACGAGCAGTACTTC.

This chain connects TRBV15 to TRBJ1-1; maybe TRBD1 (5 bases). Germline assignment: CDR1 LNHNV and CDR2 YYDKDF (reference sequence). The CDR3 consists of 13 residues. Trimming removed 3 bases at V and 4 bases at J, with 9 bases between. The CDR3: CATSSDSGTEAFF. In nucleotides, the CDR3 is TGTGCCACCAGCAGCGACAGTGGCACTGAAGCTTTCTTT.

The J gene is TRBJ2-5, the V gene TRBV27; 11 positions match TRBD1. The last part of the DNA fits TRBJ2-7 better; the J call may be wrong. This CDR3 is built from 15 residues. The V gene's germline CDR1 is MNHEY and CDR2 SMNVEV (reference sequence). CDR3 coding DNA: TGTGCCAGCAGTTTCCGCGGACAGGGGGCGAGCGAGCAGTACTTC. Its protein product is CASSFRGQGASEQYF.

The chain has TRBV28 and TRBJ2-2, with D tentatively TRBD1 (6 bases). Germline CDR1 reads MDHEN; CDR2 reads SYDVKM. Between the trimmed V and J ends, which lost 5 bases and 6 bases, there was a span of 28 bases. The CDR3 is made up of 19 amino acids. CDR3 DNA: TGTGCCAGCAGTCCTTTACTTAGGGGTCTCGGGACACAGGCCGGGGAGCTGTTTTTT. Protein product: CASSPLLRGLGTQAGELFF.

This chain joins TRBV29-1 and TRBJ2-1, with 9 nucleotides matching TRBD2. Looked up from germline, CDR1 is SQVTM and CDR2 is ANQGSEA. The CDR3 has 15 amino acids. With V trimmed by 1 base and J by 4 bases, 5 bases remained unmatched. The CDR3 bases are TGCAGCGTTGAAGGGGGTAGCGGGGGTTACAATGAGCAGTTCTTC. This encodes CSVEGGSGGYNEQFF.